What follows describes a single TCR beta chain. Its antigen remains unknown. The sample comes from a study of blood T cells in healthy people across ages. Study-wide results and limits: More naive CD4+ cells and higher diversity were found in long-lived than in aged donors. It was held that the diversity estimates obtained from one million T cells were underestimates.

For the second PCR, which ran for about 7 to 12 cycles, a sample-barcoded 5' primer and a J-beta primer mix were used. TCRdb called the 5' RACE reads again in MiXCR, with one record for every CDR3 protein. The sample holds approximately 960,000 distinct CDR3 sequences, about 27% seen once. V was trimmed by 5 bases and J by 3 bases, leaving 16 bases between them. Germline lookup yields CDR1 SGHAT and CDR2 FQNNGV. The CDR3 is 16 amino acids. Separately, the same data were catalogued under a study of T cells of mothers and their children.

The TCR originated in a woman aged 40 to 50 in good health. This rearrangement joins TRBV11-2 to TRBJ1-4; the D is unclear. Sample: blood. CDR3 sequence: CASSSLRRMANEKLFF. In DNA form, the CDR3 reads TGTGCCAGCAGCAGCTTACGGAGGATGGCTAATGAAAAACTGTTTTTT. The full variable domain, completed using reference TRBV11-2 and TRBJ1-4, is EAGVAQSPRYKIIEKRQSVAFWCNPISGHATLYWYQQILGQGPKLLIQFQNNGVVDDSQLPKDRFSAERLKGVDSTLKIQPAKLEDSAVYLCASSSLRRMANEKLFFGSGTQLSVL.